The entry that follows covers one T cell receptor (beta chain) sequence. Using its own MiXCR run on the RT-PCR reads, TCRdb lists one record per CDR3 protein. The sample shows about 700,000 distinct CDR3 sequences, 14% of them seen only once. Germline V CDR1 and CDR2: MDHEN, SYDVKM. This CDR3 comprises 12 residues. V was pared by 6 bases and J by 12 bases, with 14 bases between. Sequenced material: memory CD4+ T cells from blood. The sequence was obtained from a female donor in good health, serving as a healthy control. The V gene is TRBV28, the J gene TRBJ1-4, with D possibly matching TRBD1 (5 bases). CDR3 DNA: TGTGCCAGCAGCCGAGTGAGGGGTCAACTGTTTTTT. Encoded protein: CASSRVRGQLFF. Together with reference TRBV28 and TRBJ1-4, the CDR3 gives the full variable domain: DVKVTQSSRYLVKRTGEKVFLECVQDMDHENMFWYRQDPGLGLRLIYFSYDVKMKEKGDIPEGYSVSREKKERFSLILESASTNQTSMYLCASSRVRGQLFFGSGTQLSVL.